Included here is one T cell receptor beta chain sequence, with context. Its antigen specificity is not known. Per-base qualities were not stored, and no clone one base away is much larger. Distinct nucleotide sequences in the sample also encode this CDR3. This record comes from a study of blood T cell repertoires in COVID-19 (dated by TCRdb to 2018 to 2021). Concerning the study at large: Collaborator samples came from the United States, Italy and Spain and covered acute and convalescent phases of COVID-19. HLA class I and class II types, where available, came from metadata supplied by the sample provider rather than from assay-based typing. The sample metadata nearly always contained a de-identified subject ID, COVID-19 status, age in years and sex. The prospective study material was composed of cDNA or gDNA derived from T cells, B-cell-depleted T cells, or PBMCs. The samples were drawn from the first 160 participants of the ongoing ImmuneRACE study and from 950 to 1,500 subjects provided by 6 global collaborators. The repertoires were made available in a free public database intended to serve as a resource for research on the immune response to SARS-CoV-2. Subjects who had been exposed to COVID-19, were actively infected with it, or had recovered from it provided the deeply sampled blood TCRbeta repertoires that made up the dataset. Broader findings and caveats from the paper: The quantity of clinical and demographic metadata differed by source and by participant and was supplied without curation.

The CDR3 runs 13 residues from the cysteine to the phenylalanine. Just CDR3 DNA is preserved here, 39 bases in frame from base 1. As encoded in the germline V gene, CDR1 is SGHRS while CDR2 is YFSETQ. V and J lose 1 base and 3 bases, and a span of 7 bases separates them. TCRbeta CDR3 regions were amplified from genomic DNA using the immunoSEQ Assay, a bias-controlled multiplex PCR. From the authors' description of their analysis: Nucleated cell counts per sample were estimated from amplification of reference gene primers within the assay. Sequence reads were collapsed and filtered to measure the absolute abundance of every unique TCRbeta CDR3 rearrangement. Productive Simpson clonality was computed per sample as the square root of Simpson's diversity index over productive rearrangements. What TCRdb holds here is the immuneACCESS table cut down to in-frame rearrangements. Part of the clones is not present; checked against another copy, under half of the missing clones reflect an unresolved V gene, and the others are unexplained. V, J and clone size reflect that table, while D and trimming were determined from the DNA. The sample profile shows fewer than 500,000 clones; roughly 87% of them were found once. Of the sample, roughly 0.7% falls within the top ten clones.

Participants in the prospective study were aged 18 to 89 years, lived in 20 to 25 United States geographic areas, and enrolled through a virtual design. Cohort assignment in the prospective study relied on participant-reported clinical history from a screening survey and a study questionnaire. Recovered participants in ImmuneRACE Cohort 3 were defined as having two consecutive negative NP/OP PCR tests, clearance from a healthcare professional, or resolution of symptoms. Mobile phlebotomists in the prospective study collected whole blood, serum and a nasopharyngeal or oropharyngeal swab from every participant. Participants in the prospective study had the option to provide additional blood draws and questionnaires over a roughly two-month period. Before DNA extraction, blood samples from the prospective study were shipped at room temperature or frozen.

The chain employs TRBV5-1 and TRBJ2-5, with TRBD1 tentatively as D gene (6 bases match). Sequences were obtained from PBMCs or T cells enriched from blood (not recorded which). The sequence came from a woman younger than 30 who had recovered from COVID-19. The CDR3 sequence is CASSLPGEETQYF. The DNA sequence reads TGCGCCAGCAGCTTGCCAGGGGAAGAGACCCAGTACTTC.